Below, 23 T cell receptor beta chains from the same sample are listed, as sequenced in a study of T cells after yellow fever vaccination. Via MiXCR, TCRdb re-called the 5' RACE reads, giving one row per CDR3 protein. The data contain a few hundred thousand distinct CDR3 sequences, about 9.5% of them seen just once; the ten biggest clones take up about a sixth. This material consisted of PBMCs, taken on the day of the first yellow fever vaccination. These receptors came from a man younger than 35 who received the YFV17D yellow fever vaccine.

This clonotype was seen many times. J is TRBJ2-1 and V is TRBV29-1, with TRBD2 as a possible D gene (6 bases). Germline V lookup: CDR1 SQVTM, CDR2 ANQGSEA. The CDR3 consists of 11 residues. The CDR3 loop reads CSGGDYNEQFF. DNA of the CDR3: TGCTCCGGGGGAGATTACAATGAGCAGTTCTTC.

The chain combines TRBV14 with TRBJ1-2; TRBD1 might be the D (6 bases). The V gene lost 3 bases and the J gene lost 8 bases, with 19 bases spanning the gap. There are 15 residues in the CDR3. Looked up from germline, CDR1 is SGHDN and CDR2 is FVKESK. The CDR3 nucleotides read TGTGCCAGCAGCCAGGACTGGTTAGGGGGATCCGGCTACACCTTC. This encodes CASSQDWLGGSGYTF.

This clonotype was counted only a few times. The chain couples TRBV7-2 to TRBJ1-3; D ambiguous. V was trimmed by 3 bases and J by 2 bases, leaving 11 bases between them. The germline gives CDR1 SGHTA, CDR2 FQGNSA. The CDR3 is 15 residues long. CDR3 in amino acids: CASSFEVDPGNTIYF. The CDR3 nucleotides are TGTGCCAGCAGCTTTGAGGTTGACCCTGGAAACACCATATATTTT.

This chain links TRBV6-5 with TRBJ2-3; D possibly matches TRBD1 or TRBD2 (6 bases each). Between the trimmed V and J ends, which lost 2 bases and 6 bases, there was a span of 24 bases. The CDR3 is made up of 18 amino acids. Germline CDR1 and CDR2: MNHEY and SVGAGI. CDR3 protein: CASSYPLGGFVSTDTQYF. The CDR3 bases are TGTGCCAGCAGTTACCCCCTGGGGGGCTTTGTCTCGACGGATACGCAGTATTTT.

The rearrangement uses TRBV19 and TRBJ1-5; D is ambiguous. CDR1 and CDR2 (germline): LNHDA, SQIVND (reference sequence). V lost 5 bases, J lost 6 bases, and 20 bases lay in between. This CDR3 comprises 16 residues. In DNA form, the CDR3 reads TGTGCCAGTAGTCCCCGTGGCAGGTCGCCAGCTCAGCCCCAGCATTTT. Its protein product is CASSPRGRSPAQPQHF.

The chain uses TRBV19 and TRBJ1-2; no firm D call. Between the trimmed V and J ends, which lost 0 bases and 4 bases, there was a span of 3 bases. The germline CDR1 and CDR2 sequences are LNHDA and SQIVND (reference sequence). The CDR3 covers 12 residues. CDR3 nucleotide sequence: TGTGCCAGTAGTATAGACACCTATGGCTACACCTTC. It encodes CASSIDTYGYTF. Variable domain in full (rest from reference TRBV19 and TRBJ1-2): DGGITQSPKYLFRKEGQNVTLSCEQNLNHDAMYWYRQDPGQGLRLIYYSQIVNDFQKGDIAEGYSVSREKKESFPLTVTSAQKNPTAFYLCASSIDTYGYTFGSGTRLTVV.

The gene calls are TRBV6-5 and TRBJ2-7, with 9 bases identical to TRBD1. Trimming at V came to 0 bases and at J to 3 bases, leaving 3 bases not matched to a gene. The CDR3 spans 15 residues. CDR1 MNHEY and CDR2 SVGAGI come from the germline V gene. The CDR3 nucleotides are TGTGCCAGCAGTTACTCGGACAGGGGAGGCTACGAGCAGTACGTC. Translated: CASSYSDRGGYEQYV.

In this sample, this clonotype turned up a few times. This CDR3 reads CASITRTGQNNYGYTF. The CDR3 DNA is TGTGCCAGCATAACGAGGACGGGACAGAATAACTATGGCTACACCTTC. The chain has TRBV19 and TRBJ1-2; 7 nucleotides agree with TRBD1. Unmatched junction bases numbered 14, after V lost 9 bases and J lost 1 base. Germline V lookup: CDR1 LNHDA, CDR2 SQIVND (reference sequence). The CDR3 consists of 16 residues.

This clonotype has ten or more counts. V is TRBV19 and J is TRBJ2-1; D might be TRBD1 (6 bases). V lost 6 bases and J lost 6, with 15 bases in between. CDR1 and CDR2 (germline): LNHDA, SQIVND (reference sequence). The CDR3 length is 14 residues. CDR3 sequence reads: CASRWAGVGNEQFF. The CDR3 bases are TGTGCCAGTAGATGGGCAGGGGTAGGCAATGAGCAGTTCTTC.

This chain's CDR3 is CASSLWGPGQGRAEAFF. In DNA form, the CDR3 reads TGCGCCAGCAGCTTATGGGGCCCGGGACAGGGGAGAGCTGAAGCTTTCTTT. V usage is TRBV5-1 and J usage is TRBJ1-1; TRBD1 aligns across 10 bases. Germline loops: CDR1 SGHRS, CDR2 YFSETQ. V lost 2 bases, J lost 6 bases, and 13 bases stayed unmatched. The CDR3 contains 17 residues.

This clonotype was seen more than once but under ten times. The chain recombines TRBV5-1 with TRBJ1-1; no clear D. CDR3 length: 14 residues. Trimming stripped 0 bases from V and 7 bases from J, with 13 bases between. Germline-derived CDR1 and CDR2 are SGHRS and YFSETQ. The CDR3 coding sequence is TGCGCCAGCAGCTTGGAAAGGGTAGGGAATGAAGCTTTCTTT. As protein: CASSLERVGNEAFF.

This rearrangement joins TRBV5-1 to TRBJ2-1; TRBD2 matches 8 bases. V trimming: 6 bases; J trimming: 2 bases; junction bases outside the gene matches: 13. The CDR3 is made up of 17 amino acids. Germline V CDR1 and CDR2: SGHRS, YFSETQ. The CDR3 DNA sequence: TGCGCCAGCACCCGAATGACAGCGGGGGTACCCTACAATGAGCAGTTCTTC. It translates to CASTRMTAGVPYNEQFF.

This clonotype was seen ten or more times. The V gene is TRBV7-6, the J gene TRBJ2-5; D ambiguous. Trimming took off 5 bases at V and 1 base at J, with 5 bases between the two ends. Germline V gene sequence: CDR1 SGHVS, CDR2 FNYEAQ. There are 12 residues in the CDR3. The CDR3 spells CASSPVQETQYF. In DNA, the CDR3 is TGTGCCAGCAGCCCGGTCCAAGAGACCCAGTACTTC.

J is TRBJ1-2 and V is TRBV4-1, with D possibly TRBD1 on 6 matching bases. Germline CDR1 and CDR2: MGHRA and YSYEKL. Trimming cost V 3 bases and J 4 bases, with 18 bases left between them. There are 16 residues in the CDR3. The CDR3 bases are TGCGCCAGCAGCCAGGTTTTGGGGGGGCGAGTCTATGGCTACACCTTC. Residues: CASSQVLGGRVYGYTF.

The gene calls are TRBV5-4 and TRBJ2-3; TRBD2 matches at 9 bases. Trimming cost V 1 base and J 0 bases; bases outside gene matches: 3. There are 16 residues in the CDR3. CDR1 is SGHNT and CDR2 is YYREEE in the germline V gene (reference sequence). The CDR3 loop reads CASSLFLAGSTDTQYF. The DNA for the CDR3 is TGTGCCAGCAGCTTGTTTCTAGCGGGGAGCACAGATACGCAGTATTTT.

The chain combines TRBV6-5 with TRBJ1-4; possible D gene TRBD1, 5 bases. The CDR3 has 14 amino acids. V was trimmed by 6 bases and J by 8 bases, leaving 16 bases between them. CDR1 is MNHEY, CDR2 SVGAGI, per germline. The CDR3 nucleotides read TGTGCCAGCAGGCATTCACAGGAGGGGGAAAAACTGTTTTTT. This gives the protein CASRHSQEGEKLFF.

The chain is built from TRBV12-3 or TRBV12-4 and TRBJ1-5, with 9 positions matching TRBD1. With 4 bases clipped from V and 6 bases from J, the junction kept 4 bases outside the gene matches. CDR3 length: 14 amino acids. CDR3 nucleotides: TGTGCCAGCAGTTGGGACAGGGTAAGTCAGCCCCAGCATTTT. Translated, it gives CASSWDRVSQPQHF.

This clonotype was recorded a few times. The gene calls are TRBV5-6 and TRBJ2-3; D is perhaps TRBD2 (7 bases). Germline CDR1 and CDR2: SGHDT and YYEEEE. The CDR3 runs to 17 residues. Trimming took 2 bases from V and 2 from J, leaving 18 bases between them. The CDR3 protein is CASSLLSGGRDTDTQYF. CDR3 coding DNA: TGTGCCAGCAGCTTACTTTCGGGGGGCCGGGACACAGATACGCAGTATTTT.

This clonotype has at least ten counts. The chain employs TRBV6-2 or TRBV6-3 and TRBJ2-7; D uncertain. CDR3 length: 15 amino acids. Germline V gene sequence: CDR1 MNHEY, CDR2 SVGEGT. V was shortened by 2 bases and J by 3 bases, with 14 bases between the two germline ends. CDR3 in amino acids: CASSYSPAAFYEQYF. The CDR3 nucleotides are TGTGCCAGCAGTTACAGTCCGGCGGCCTTCTACGAGCAGTACTTC.

CDR3 sequence reads: CASSRDGTNEKLFF. In DNA, the CDR3 is TGTGCCAGCAGTCGGGACGGGACAAATGAAAAACTGTTTTTT. V gene TRBV7-8 combines with J gene TRBJ1-4; D possibly corresponds to TRBD1 (6 bases). The V gene's germline CDR1 is SGHVS and CDR2 FQNEAQ. The CDR3 totals 14 residues. V was clipped by 6 bases and J by 5 bases, with 13 bases between them.

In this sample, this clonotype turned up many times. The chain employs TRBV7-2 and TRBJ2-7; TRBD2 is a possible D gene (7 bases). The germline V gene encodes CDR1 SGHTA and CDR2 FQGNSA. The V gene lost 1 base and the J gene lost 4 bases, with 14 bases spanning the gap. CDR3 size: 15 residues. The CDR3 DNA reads TGTGCCAGCAGCTTAGGAGGGCGGGGGACATACGAGCAGTACTTC. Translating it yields CASSLGGRGTYEQYF.

The CDR3 is CASSYTSGKPHTDTQYF. The CDR3 coding sequence is TGTGCCAGCAGTTACACGTCCGGGAAGCCCCACACAGATACGCAGTATTTT. The chain couples TRBV6-2 or TRBV6-3 to TRBJ2-3; TRBD2 is a possible D gene (5 bases). The length of the CDR3 is 17 residues. Germline-derived CDR1 and CDR2 are MNHEY and SVGEGT. Trimming pared 2 bases from V and 2 bases from J, leaving 17 bases between.

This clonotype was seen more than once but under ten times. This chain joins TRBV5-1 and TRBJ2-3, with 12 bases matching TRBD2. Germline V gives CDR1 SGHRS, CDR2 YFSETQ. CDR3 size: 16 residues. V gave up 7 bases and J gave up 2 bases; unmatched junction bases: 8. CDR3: CASRWTSGAHTDTQYF. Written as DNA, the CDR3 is TGCGCCAGCCGTTGGACTAGCGGGGCGCACACAGATACGCAGTATTTT.